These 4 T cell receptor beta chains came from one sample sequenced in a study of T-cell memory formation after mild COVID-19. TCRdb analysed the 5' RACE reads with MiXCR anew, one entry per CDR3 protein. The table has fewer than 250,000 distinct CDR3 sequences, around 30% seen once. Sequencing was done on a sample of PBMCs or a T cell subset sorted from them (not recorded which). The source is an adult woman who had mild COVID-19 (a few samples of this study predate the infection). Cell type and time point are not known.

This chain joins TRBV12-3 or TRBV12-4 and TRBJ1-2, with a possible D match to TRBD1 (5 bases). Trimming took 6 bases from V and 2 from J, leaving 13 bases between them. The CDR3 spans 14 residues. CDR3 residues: CASSPGQTNYGYTF. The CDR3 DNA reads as TGTGCCAGCAGCCCAGGGCAGACCAACTATGGCTACACCTTC.

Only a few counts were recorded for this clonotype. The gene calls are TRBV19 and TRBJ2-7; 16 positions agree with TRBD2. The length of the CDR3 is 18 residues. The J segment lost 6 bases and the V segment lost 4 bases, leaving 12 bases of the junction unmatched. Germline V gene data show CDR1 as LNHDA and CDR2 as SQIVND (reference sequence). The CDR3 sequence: CASSTPGLAGGPPVEQYF. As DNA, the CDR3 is TGTGCCAGTAGTACCCCGGGACTAGCGGGAGGGCCACCCGTCGAGCAGTACTTC.

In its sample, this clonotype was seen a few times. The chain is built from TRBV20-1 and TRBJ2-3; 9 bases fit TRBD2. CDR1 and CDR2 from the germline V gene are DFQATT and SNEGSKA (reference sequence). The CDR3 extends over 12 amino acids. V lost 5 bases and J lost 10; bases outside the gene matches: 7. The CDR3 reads CSAPSGTLAQYF. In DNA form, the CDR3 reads TGCAGTGCTCCTAGCGGGACCCTGGCGCAGTATTTT.

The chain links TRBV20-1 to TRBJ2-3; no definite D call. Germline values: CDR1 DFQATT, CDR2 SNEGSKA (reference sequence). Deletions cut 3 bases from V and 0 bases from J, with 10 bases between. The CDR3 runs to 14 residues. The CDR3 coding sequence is TGCAGTGCTAGTCGGTCAGGCAGCACAGATACGCAGTATTTT. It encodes CSASRSGSTDTQYF.